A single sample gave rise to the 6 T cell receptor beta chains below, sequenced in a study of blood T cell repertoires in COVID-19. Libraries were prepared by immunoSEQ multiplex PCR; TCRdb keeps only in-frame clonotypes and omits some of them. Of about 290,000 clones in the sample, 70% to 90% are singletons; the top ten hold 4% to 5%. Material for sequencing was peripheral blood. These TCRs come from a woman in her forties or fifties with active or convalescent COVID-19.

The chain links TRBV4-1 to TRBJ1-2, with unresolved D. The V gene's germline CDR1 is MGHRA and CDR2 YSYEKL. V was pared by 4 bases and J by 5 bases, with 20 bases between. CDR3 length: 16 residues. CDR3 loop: CASSPRERGGVYGYTF. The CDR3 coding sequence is TGCGCCAGCAGCCCCCGGGAAAGAGGTGGAGTTTATGGCTACACCTTC.

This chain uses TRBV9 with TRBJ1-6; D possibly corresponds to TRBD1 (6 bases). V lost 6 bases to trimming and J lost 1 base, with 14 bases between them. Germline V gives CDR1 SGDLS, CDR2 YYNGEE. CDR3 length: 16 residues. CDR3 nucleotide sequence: TGTGCCAGCATGTACAGGGAGGGGTCCTATAATTCACCCCTCCACTTT. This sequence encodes CASMYREGSYNSPLHF.

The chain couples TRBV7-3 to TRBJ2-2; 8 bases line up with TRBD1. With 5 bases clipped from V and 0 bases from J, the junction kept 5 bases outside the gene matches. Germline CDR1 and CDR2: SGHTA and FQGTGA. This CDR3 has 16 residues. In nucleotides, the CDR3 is TGTGCCAGCAGCCCTAAGACAGGGGCGAACACCGGGGAGCTGTTTTTT. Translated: CASSPKTGANTGELFF.

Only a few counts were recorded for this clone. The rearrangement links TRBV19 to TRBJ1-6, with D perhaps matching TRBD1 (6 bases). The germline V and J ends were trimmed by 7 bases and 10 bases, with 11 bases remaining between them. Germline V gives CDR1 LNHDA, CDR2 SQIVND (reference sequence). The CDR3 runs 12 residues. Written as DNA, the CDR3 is TGTGCCAGTAACAGGGAGAGCTCACCCCTCCACTTT. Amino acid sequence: CASNRESSPLHF. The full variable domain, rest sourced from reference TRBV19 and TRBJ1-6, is DGGITQSPKYLFRKEGQNVTLSCEQNLNHDAMYWYRQDPGQGLRLIYYSQIVNDFQKGDIAEGYSVSREKKESFPLTVTSAQKNPTAFYLCASNRESSPLHFGNGTRLTVT.

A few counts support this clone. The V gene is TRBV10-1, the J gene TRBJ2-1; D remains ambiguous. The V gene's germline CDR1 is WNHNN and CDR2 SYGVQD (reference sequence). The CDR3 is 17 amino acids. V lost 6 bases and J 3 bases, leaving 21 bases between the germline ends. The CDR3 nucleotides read TGCGCCAGCAGCCCAATGACATGCAGGCGAATCTACAATGAGCAGTTCTTC. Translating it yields CASSPMTCRRIYNEQFF.

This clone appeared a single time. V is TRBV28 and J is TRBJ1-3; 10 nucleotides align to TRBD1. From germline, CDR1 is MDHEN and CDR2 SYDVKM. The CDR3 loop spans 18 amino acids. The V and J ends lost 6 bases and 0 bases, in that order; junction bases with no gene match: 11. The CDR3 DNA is TGTGCCAGCAGGCCCGACAGGGGGCTCATGAACTCTGGAAACACCATATATTTT. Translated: CASRPDRGLMNSGNTIYF.